Listed below are T cell receptor beta chains from one sample, sequenced in a study of memory CD4+ T cells and cytomegalovirus serostatus. Assay used: immunoSEQ multiplex PCR; TCRdb lists only in-frame clones, some missing. This sample has tens of thousands of clones, with under 80% found just once. What was sequenced was memory CD4+ T cells from blood. The receptors come from an adult in good health and CMV-seronegative. CDR3s include the opening cysteine and the closing phenylalanine or tryptophan. Fields, in order: V gene, D gene, J gene, clone size, CDR3 DNA, CDR3 protein. A D gene is named only where the DNA matches it firmly. The size of a clone is reported for some rows only, either as once, few or many, or as a class for expanded clones.

v_call: TRBV27; d_call: NA; j_call: TRBJ1-5; clone_size: few; cdr3_nt: TGTGCCAGCAGTAAGCAGAGCTGGGGTGAGACCCAGCATTTT; cdr3_aa: CASSKQSWGETQHF
v_call: TRBV5-4; d_call: NA; j_call: TRBJ2-3; clone_size: NA; cdr3_nt: TGTGCCAGCAGCTTGGATAGGCGGGGCGGCTACACAGATACGCAGTATTTT; cdr3_aa: CASSLDRRGGYTDTQYF
v_call: TRBV14; d_call: NA; j_call: TRBJ2-3; clone_size: NA; cdr3_nt: TGTGCCAGCAGCCAAGGAGGGACGGCAGATACGCAGTATTTT; cdr3_aa: CASSQGGTADTQYF
v_call: TRBV5-1; d_call: NA; j_call: TRBJ1-2; clone_size: NA; cdr3_nt: TGCGCCAGCAGCACCACCGGGGCGGACTATGGCTACACCTTC; cdr3_aa: CASSTTGADYGYTF
v_call: TRBV10-1; d_call: NA; j_call: TRBJ1-1; clone_size: NA; cdr3_nt: TGCGCCAGCAGTGTGACCCCCGGTGGTACTGAAGCTTTCTTT; cdr3_aa: CASSVTPGGTEAFF
v_call: TRBV7-2; d_call: NA; j_call: TRBJ2-4; clone_size: once; cdr3_nt: TGTGCCAGCAGCTCAGGCTGGGGTGGCAAAAACATTCAGTACTTC; cdr3_aa: CASSSGWGGKNIQYF
v_call: TRBV4-2; d_call: TRBD1; j_call: TRBJ1-4; clone_size: NA; cdr3_nt: TGTGCCAGCAGCCAAGTCAGACAGGGGCTTAATGAAAAACTGTTTTTT; cdr3_aa: CASSQVRQGLNEKLFF
v_call: TRBV7-2; d_call: NA; j_call: TRBJ2-7; clone_size: NA; cdr3_nt: TGTGCCAGCAGCTTAGATTGGGAGGCAGGGAAAGCCGACGAGCAGTACTTC; cdr3_aa: CASSLDWEAGKADEQYF
v_call: TRBV9; d_call: TRBD1; j_call: TRBJ1-2; clone_size: once; cdr3_nt: TGTGCCAGCAGCGTAGGGGTAGGGGGCTTTCGGACGGTTAACTATGGCTACACCTTC; cdr3_aa: CASSVGVGGFRTVNYGYTF
v_call: TRBV2; d_call: NA; j_call: TRBJ1-5; clone_size: NA; cdr3_nt: TGTGCCAGCAGTGATTGGAATCAGCCCCAGCATTTT; cdr3_aa: CASSDWNQPQHF
v_call: TRBV5-4; d_call: NA; j_call: TRBJ2-5; clone_size: few; cdr3_nt: TGTGCCAGCAGCGGGGAGACCGGGACCCAAGAGACCCAGTACTTC; cdr3_aa: CASSGETGTQETQYF
v_call: TRBV19; d_call: NA; j_call: TRBJ1-1; clone_size: NA; cdr3_nt: TGTGCCAGCCTAGACAGGAACACTGAAGCTTTCTTT; cdr3_aa: CASLDRNTEAFF
v_call: TRBV30; d_call: NA; j_call: TRBJ2-7; clone_size: NA; cdr3_nt: TGTGCCTGGAGTGTACAGGGCCTCCACGAGCAGTACTTC; cdr3_aa: CAWSVQGLHEQYF
v_call: TRBV9; d_call: NA; j_call: TRBJ1-1; clone_size: NA; cdr3_nt: TGTGCCAGCAGCGGCGATTGGGGGACTGAAGCTTTCTTT; cdr3_aa: CASSGDWGTEAFF
v_call: TRBV6-1; d_call: TRBD1; j_call: TRBJ1-1; clone_size: NA; cdr3_nt: TGTGCCAGCAGGGACAGGGGCCTAACTGAAGCTTTCTTT; cdr3_aa: CASRDRGLTEAFF
v_call: TRBV10-2; d_call: NA; j_call: TRBJ1-1; clone_size: NA; cdr3_nt: TGCGCCAGCAGCTTTACCTTGACTGAAGCTTTCTTT; cdr3_aa: CASSFTLTEAFF
v_call: TRBV4-1; d_call: NA; j_call: TRBJ1-3; clone_size: NA; cdr3_nt: TGCGCCAGCAGCCAAGATTCTACGTTGGGGGGAAACACCATATATTTT; cdr3_aa: CASSQDSTLGGNTIYF
v_call: TRBV5-1; d_call: TRBD2; j_call: TRBJ2-5; clone_size: NA; cdr3_nt: TGCGCCAGCAGCCCCCGGGGGGGCTTTGAAGAGACCCAGTACTTC; cdr3_aa: CASSPRGGFEETQYF
v_call: TRBV6-1; d_call: NA; j_call: TRBJ2-7; clone_size: NA; cdr3_nt: TGTGCCAGCAGTGATGAGGGTTGGTACGAGCAGTACTTC; cdr3_aa: CASSDEGWYEQYF
v_call: TRBV5-1; d_call: TRBD1; j_call: TRBJ1-6; clone_size: NA; cdr3_nt: TGCGCCAGCAGCCGGACAGGCTCCTATAATTCACCCCTCCACTTT; cdr3_aa: CASSRTGSYNSPLHF
v_call: TRBV5-6; d_call: TRBD1; j_call: TRBJ2-1; clone_size: NA; cdr3_nt: TGTGCCAGCAGCGTGGAGCGAAAGGGGGCAAATGAGCAGTTCTTC; cdr3_aa: CASSVERKGANEQFF
v_call: TRBV7-9; d_call: NA; j_call: TRBJ2-7; clone_size: NA; cdr3_nt: TGTGCCAGCAGCAGAAATCCGGGACTGGACTCCTACGAGCAGTACTTC; cdr3_aa: CASSRNPGLDSYEQYF
v_call: TRBV7-9; d_call: TRBD2; j_call: TRBJ2-1; clone_size: NA; cdr3_nt: TGTGCCAGCAGCCCCCGACTAGCCGGCTCCTACAATGAGCAGTTCTTC; cdr3_aa: CASSPRLAGSYNEQFF
v_call: TRBV29-1; d_call: TRBD1; j_call: TRBJ1-2; clone_size: NA; cdr3_nt: TGCAGCGGTGGGACAGGGTATATCACCTTC; cdr3_aa: CSGGTGYITF
v_call: TRBV27; d_call: TRBD2; j_call: TRBJ2-1; clone_size: NA; cdr3_nt: TGTGCCAGCACCTCCCCAACTAGCGGGGGGGCCTATGAGCAGTTCTTC; cdr3_aa: CASTSPTSGGAYEQFF
v_call: TRBV4-2; d_call: NA; j_call: TRBJ2-7; clone_size: NA; cdr3_nt: TGTGCCAGCAGCCAAGACCGGTACAGGGAGCAGTACTTC; cdr3_aa: CASSQDRYREQYF
v_call: TRBV28; d_call: TRBD2; j_call: TRBJ2-3; clone_size: NA; cdr3_nt: TGTGCCAGCAGACCTAGCGGGGGGGGAGATACGCAGTATTTT; cdr3_aa: CASRPSGGGDTQYF
v_call: TRBV18; d_call: TRBD1; j_call: TRBJ2-3; clone_size: NA; cdr3_nt: TGTGCCAGCTCACCCGCGGGACAGGGCACAGATACGCAGTATTTT; cdr3_aa: CASSPAGQGTDTQYF
v_call: TRBV6-1; d_call: TRBD1; j_call: TRBJ1-4; clone_size: NA; cdr3_nt: TGTGCCAGCAGACGACAGGGGGGACCTAATGAAAAACTGTTTTTT; cdr3_aa: CASRRQGGPNEKLFF
v_call: TRBV6-5; d_call: NA; j_call: TRBJ2-1; clone_size: NA; cdr3_nt: TGTGCCAGCGTAGGGACTTCCATCAATGAGCAGTTCTTC; cdr3_aa: CASVGTSINEQFF